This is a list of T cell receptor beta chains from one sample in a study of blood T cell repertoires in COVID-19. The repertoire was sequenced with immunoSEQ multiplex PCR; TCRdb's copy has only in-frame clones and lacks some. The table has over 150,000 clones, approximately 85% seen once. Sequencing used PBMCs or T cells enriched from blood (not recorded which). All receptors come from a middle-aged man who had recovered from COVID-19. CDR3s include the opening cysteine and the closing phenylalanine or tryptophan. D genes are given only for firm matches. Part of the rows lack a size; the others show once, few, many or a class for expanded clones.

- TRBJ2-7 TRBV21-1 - TGTGCCAGCAGCATGAGGGACAGGTGCCTTTCCTACGAGCAGTACTTC CASSMRDRCLSYEQYF
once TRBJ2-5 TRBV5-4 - TGTGCCAGCAGCCCTCTAGCTTCCCAAGAGACCCAGTACTTC CASSPLASQETQYF
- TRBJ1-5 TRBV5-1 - TGCGCCAGCAGCTTGGTCCCAGGTGATGGTCAGCCCCAGCATTTT CASSLVPGDGQPQHF
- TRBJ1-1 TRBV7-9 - TGTGCCAGCAGCTTGGAGCGGGAGTTTGAAGCTTTCTTT CASSLEREFEAFF
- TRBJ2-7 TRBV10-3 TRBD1 TGTGCCATCAGTGAGTCGACAGGGTTAAACGAGCAGTACTTC CAISESTGLNEQYF
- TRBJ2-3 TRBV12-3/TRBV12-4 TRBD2 TGTGCCAGCAGTCTAGGTGGGACTACCACGCAGTATTTT CASSLGGTTTQYF
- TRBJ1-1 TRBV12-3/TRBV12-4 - TGTGCCAGCAGTTCGACGGGGAACACTGAAGCTTTCTTT CASSSTGNTEAFF
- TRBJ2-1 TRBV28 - TGTGCCAGCAGTTCCTCTTACCCGTCTAGGAATGAGCAGTTCTTC CASSSSYPSRNEQFF
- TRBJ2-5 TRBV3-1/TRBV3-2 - TGTGCCAGCAGCCTCACAACAGGGAAAGAGACCCAGTACTTC CASSLTTGKETQYF
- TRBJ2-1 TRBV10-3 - TGTGCCATCAGTGAGTCGGCGGCCTCCTACAATGAGCAGTTCTTC CAISESAASYNEQFF
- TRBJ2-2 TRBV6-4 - TGTGCCAGCAGTCAGGACAGCTACGGGGAGCTGTTTTTT CASSQDSYGELFF
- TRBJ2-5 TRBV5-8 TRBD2 TGTGCCAGCAGCAAGCGGGGGGGCAGGGAGACCCAGTACTTC CASSKRGGRETQYF
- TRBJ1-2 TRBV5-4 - TGTGCCAGCAGCCCTCCGGCAGGGGCAGGGTCATTTGGCTACACCTTC CASSPPAGAGSFGYTF
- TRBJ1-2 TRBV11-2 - TGTGCCAGCAGCTCCTCCGTCTATGGCTACACCTTC CASSSSVYGYTF
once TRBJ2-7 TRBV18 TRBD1 TGTGCCAGCTCACCAAGGGACAGAACCTACGAGCAGTACTTC CASSPRDRTYEQYF
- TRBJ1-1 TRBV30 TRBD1 TGTGCCTGCGAAAACAGGGGCACTGAAGCTTTCTTT CACENRGTEAFF
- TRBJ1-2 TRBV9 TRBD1 TGTGCCAGCAGTTTGACAGGGACTTATGGCTACACCTTC CASSLTGTYGYTF
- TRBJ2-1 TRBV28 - TGTGCCAGCAGACCGTTAAGGGGCTACAATGAGCAGTTCTTC CASRPLRGYNEQFF
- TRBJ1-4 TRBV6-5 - TGTGCCAGCAGGACACGTGCAACTAATGAAAAACTGTTTTTT CASRTRATNEKLFF